This T cell receptor (beta chain) was sequenced in a study of blood T cells in healthy people across ages. Next came a second PCR, run for about 7 to 12 cycles, which used a sample-barcoded 5' primer along with a J-beta primer mix. TCRdb reanalysed the 5' RACE reads using MiXCR and keeps one entry per CDR3 protein. The table has 1.5 million to 2 million distinct CDR3 sequences, 49% seen once; the top ten hold approximately 2.1%. Per individual sample, total RNA of at least 6 micrograms was extracted. This CDR3 contains 15 residues. J was trimmed by 4 bases and V by 6 bases; bases with no gene match: 6. CDR1 and CDR2 (germline): SGHTA, FQGNSA.

The genes are TRBV7-2 and TRBJ2-5, with 12 bases matching TRBD2. This clonotype was sampled from a woman aged 40 to 50 in good health. Sequenced: blood. CDR3 nucleotide sequence: TGTGCCAGCAGGGCTAGCGGGGGGGCCCCAGAGACCCAGTACTTC. Its protein product is CASRASGGAPETQYF.